These 30 T cell receptor beta chains were all obtained from the same sample, sequenced in a study of vaccination and CD4 T cells after COVID-19. These TCRs' antigens remain unknown. As for treatment: approximately nine-day PBMC culture with coronavirus spike peptide pools or control peptides (ViraFEST assay). The Oncomine TCR Beta short-read assay sequenced DNA from cultured CD4+ T cells. MiXCR, run by TCRdb on the PCR reads, gives a single entry per CDR3 protein. The sample has more than 15,000 distinct CDR3 sequences; 70% to 80% are singletons. The sequenced sample consisted of CD4+ T cells from blood, cultured in vitro. Receptor source: a human donor who had recovered from COVID-19.

The chain has TRBV15 and TRBJ2-2; TRBD1 agrees at 8 bases. CDR3 length equals 15 residues. Unmatched junction bases numbered 2, after V lost 5 bases and J lost 0 bases. In germline, CDR1 is LNHNV, CDR2 YYDKDF (reference sequence). In DNA form, the CDR3 reads TGTGCCACCAGCCGGGACAGGACGAACACCGGGGAGCTGTTTTTT. Translated: CATSRDRTNTGELFF.

The V call is TRBV7-2, the J call TRBJ2-3; D is unresolved. This CDR3 contains 14 residues. The germline V and J ends were trimmed by 3 bases and 0 bases, with 7 bases remaining between them. Germline values: CDR1 SGHTA, CDR2 FQGNSA. This CDR3 is CASSLGTSTDTQYF. CDR3 sequence (DNA): TGTGCCAGCAGCTTGGGAACAAGCACAGATACGCAGTATTTT.

This clonotype turned up a few times. The chain joins TRBV28 to TRBJ1-2, with D unclear. Germline V gene sequence: CDR1 MDHEN, CDR2 SYDVKM. V was pared by 6 bases and J by 6 bases, with 11 bases between. The CDR3 covers 12 residues. The CDR3 sequence is CASRTNADGYTF. The CDR3 DNA is TGTGCCAGCAGGACTAACGCCGATGGCTACACCTTC.

The chain employs TRBV15 and TRBJ1-5, with a tentative D call TRBD1 (5 bases). Germline V gene lookup returns CDR1 LNHNV and CDR2 YYDKDF (reference sequence). The CDR3 totals 17 residues. Trimming pared 0 bases from V and 5 bases from J, leaving 17 bases between. CDR3: CATSRDPGRGGDQPQHF. The CDR3 region has the DNA TGTGCCACCAGCAGAGATCCGGGACGCGGAGGTGATCAGCCCCAGCATTTT.

This clonotype showed up just once. The J gene is TRBJ2-2, the V gene TRBV19, with D perhaps TRBD1 (6 bases). This CDR3 is 15 amino acids long. The V end lost 4 bases, the J end lost 1 base, and 10 bases lay between the germline ends. Germline V gene sequence: CDR1 LNHDA, CDR2 SQIVND (reference sequence). CDR3 nucleotide sequence: TGTGCCAGTAGTAGACAGGTCTTGAACACCGGGGAGCTGTTTTTT. As protein: CASSRQVLNTGELFF.

The chain uses TRBV6-1 and TRBJ1-2, with D tentatively TRBD1 (5 bases). Between the trimmed V and J ends, which lost 7 bases and 2 bases, there was a span of 8 bases. The germline gives CDR1 MNHNS, CDR2 SASEGT. This CDR3 region has 12 residues. This CDR3 reads CASNDRNYGYTF. The DNA for the CDR3 is TGTGCCAGCAACGACAGAAACTATGGCTACACCTTC.

The chain carries TRBV12-3 or TRBV12-4 and TRBJ2-2, with TRBD2 identical over 10 bases. This CDR3 is 15 amino acids long. The ends lost 7 bases at V and 1 base at J; junction bases unmatched: 3. CDR3 in DNA: TGTGCCAGCATCCGGACTAGCGGGAACACCGGGGAGCTGTTTTTT. This translates into CASIRTSGNTGELFF.

The chain couples TRBV7-2 to TRBJ2-5, with D possibly TRBD1 on 5 matching bases. Between the trimmed V and J ends, which lost 7 bases and 5 bases, there was a span of 17 bases. The germline V gene has CDR1 SGHTA and CDR2 FQGNSA. The CDR3 has 14 amino acids. CDR3 bases: TGTGCCAGCACCTTGGGGCTAAGGGCGGAGACCCAGTACTTC. Amino acids: CASTLGLRAETQYF.

The chain recombines TRBV7-2 with TRBJ2-5; 8 bases agree with TRBD1. After removal of 5 bases from V and 5 bases from J, the junction contained 7 bases not matched to a gene. The germline V gene encodes CDR1 SGHTA and CDR2 FQGNSA. The CDR3 loop spans 14 amino acids. The CDR3: CASSGQGIRETQYF. DNA of the CDR3: TGTGCCAGCAGCGGACAGGGAATTAGGGAGACCCAGTACTTC.

The chain links TRBV28 to TRBJ1-2; no firm D call. Per the germline V gene, CDR1 is MDHEN and CDR2 is SYDVKM. This CDR3 comprises 14 residues. V lost 3 bases and J lost 4, with 12 bases in between. CDR3 loop: CASSLSQDFYGYTF. The CDR3 DNA sequence: TGTGCCAGCAGTTTGAGCCAGGACTTCTATGGCTACACCTTC.

The chain links TRBV7-2 to TRBJ2-3; 7 bases agree with TRBD2. This CDR3 comprises 17 residues. The germline gives CDR1 SGHTA, CDR2 FQGNSA. The trim removed 0 bases at V and 0 bases at J, leaving 6 bases unmatched. CDR3: CASSLARLAVSTDTQYF. CDR3 bases: TGTGCCAGCAGCTTAGCCCGACTAGCCGTTAGCACAGATACGCAGTATTTT. Using reference TRBV7-2 and TRBJ2-3 for the parts outside the CDR3, the full variable domain is GAGVSQSPSNKVTEKGKDVELRCDPISGHTALYWYRQSLGQGLEFLIYFQGNSAPDKSGLPSDRFSAERTGGSVSTLTIQRTQQEDSAVYLCASSLARLAVSTDTQYFGPGTRLTVL.

DNA for the CDR3: TGTGCCAGCAGTTCTCCGGGACAGTTAGCCAAAAACATTCAGTACTTC. Its translation: CASSSPGQLAKNIQYF. V usage is TRBV28 and J usage is TRBJ2-4; the match to TRBD1 covers 7 bases. V trimming: 4 bases; J trimming: 0 bases; junction bases outside the gene matches: 6. The CDR3 has 16 amino acids. Germline V lookup: CDR1 MDHEN, CDR2 SYDVKM.

The rearrangement uses TRBV28 and TRBJ1-5; D gene ambiguous. There are 14 residues in the CDR3. Between the trimmed V and J ends, which lost 6 bases and 7 bases, there was a span of 16 bases. The germline V gene encodes CDR1 MDHEN and CDR2 SYDVKM. The CDR3 here is CASSPPRVSQPQHF. CDR3 DNA sequence: TGTGCCAGCAGCCCGCCCCGGGTTAGCCAGCCCCAGCATTTT. Based on the CDR3 plus reference TRBV28 and TRBJ1-5, the full variable domain is DVKVTQSSRYLVKRTGEKVFLECVQDMDHENMFWYRQDPGLGLRLIYFSYDVKMKEKGDIPEGYSVSREKKERFSLILESASTNQTSMYLCASSPPRVSQPQHFGDGTRLSIL.

The chain carries TRBV15 and TRBJ1-5; the D is unclear. Looked up from germline, CDR1 is LNHNV and CDR2 is YYDKDF (reference sequence). V was cut by 3 bases and J by 1 base, with 10 bases left in between. This CDR3 spans 15 amino acids. The DNA for the CDR3 is TGTGCCACCAGCAGGTCCAGCCTGAGCAATCAGCCCCAGCATTTT. It encodes CATSRSSLSNQPQHF.

To note about this clonotype: An end of the junction differs from the germline gene, which may be a read error. The V call is TRBV27, the J call TRBJ2-1; D perhaps matches TRBD2 (5 bases). There are 14 residues in the CDR3. Germline V lookup: CDR1 MNHEY, CDR2 SMNVEV (reference sequence). The CDR3 protein is CASSPRTVYNEQFF. CDR3 coding DNA: TGTGCCAGCAGTCCAAGGACTGTCTACAATGAGCAGTTCTTT.

A few counts support this clonotype. V is TRBV7-9 and J is TRBJ2-5, with 9 nucleotides matching TRBD1. CDR1 is SEHNR, CDR2 FQNEAQ, per germline (reference sequence). This CDR3 is 17 amino acids long. The trim removed 4 bases at V and 1 base at J, leaving 10 bases unmatched. Here the CDR3 DNA reads TGTGCCAGCAGCTCAGGACAGGGGATGGGGGCCCAAGAGACCCAGTACTTC. Its translation: CASSSGQGMGAQETQYF.

This clonotype was observed once. The chain carries TRBV28 and TRBJ1-2, with 7 nucleotides matching TRBD1. The CDR3 spans 14 residues. Germline-derived CDR1 and CDR2 are MDHEN and SYDVKM. The trim removed 6 bases at V and 5 bases at J, leaving 9 bases unmatched. The CDR3 loop reads CASSLDRLGYGYTF. The DNA of the CDR3 is TGTGCCAGCAGCCTGGACAGGCTTGGGTATGGCTACACCTTC.

The rearrangement links TRBV19 to TRBJ1-2, with 11 bases identical to TRBD1. The CDR3 has 15 amino acids. The germline gives CDR1 LNHDA, CDR2 SQIVND (reference sequence). J gave up 8 bases and V 6 bases, and 11 bases lay outside the gene matches. CDR3 amino acids: CASRRPGTGGEGYTF. The CDR3 nucleotides read TGTGCCAGTAGACGTCCCGGGACAGGGGGAGAGGGCTACACCTTC.

There are a few counts of this clonotype. This CDR3 is CASGYSPGEKLFF. In DNA, the CDR3 is TGTGCCAGCGGATATTCCCCTGGGGAAAAACTGTTTTTT. V usage is TRBV7-9 and J usage is TRBJ1-4; D is unresolved. CDR3 length: 13 amino acids. Germline values: CDR1 SEHNR, CDR2 FQNEAQ (reference sequence). Trimming left V 8 bases short and J 8 bases short, with 15 bases between.

The genes are TRBV15 and TRBJ1-5; D is unresolved. The ends were cut back, 2 bases at V and 3 bases at J, with 5 bases in the middle. This CDR3 comprises 13 residues. Looked up from germline, CDR1 is LNHNV and CDR2 is YYDKDF (reference sequence). The CDR3 DNA follows: TGTGCCACCAGCAGACAGGTCAATCAGCCCCAGCATTTT. This encodes CATSRQVNQPQHF.

The V call is TRBV7-6, the J call TRBJ2-4, with D maybe TRBD1 (6 bases). V was trimmed by 0 bases and J by 3 bases, leaving 15 bases between them. This CDR3 has 17 amino acids. CDR1 and CDR2 from the germline V gene are SGHVS and FNYEAQ. CDR3 sequence (DNA): TGTGCCAGCAGCTTAGCTGTCCAGGGGTCACTCAAAAACATTCAGTACTTC. Amino acids: CASSLAVQGSLKNIQYF. Filled out from reference TRBV7-6 and TRBJ2-4, the complete variable domain reads GAGVSQSPRYKVTKRGQDVALRCDPISGHVSLYWYRQALGQGPEFLTYFNYEAQQDKSGLPNDRFSAERPEGSISTLTIQRTEQRDSAMYRCASSLAVQGSLKNIQYFGAGTRLSVL.

This clonotype was counted only a few times. This rearrangement joins TRBV6-2 or TRBV6-3 to TRBJ2-5; TRBD2 matches 7 bases. CDR1 is MNHEY and CDR2 is SVGEGT in the germline V gene. This CDR3 has 15 residues. Trimming removed 6 bases from V and 5 bases from J; junction bases left unmatched: 12. The CDR3 DNA is TGTGCCAGCAGCATACGAGTGGGAGGGTGGGAGACCCAGTACTTC. Its translation is CASSIRVGGWETQYF.

The V and J genes are TRBV4-1 and TRBJ2-7; 9 nucleotides line up with TRBD2. This CDR3 has 17 residues. J lost 7 bases, V lost 1 base, and 14 bases had no gene match. CDR1 and CDR2 from the germline V gene are MGHRA and YSYEKL. CDR3 nucleotides: TGCGCCAGCAGCCAAGTAGATCTTGGTGCGGGAGGGTATGAGCAGTACTTC. It specifies CASSQVDLGAGGYEQYF.

This clonotype is a singleton in its sample. The rearrangement joins TRBV7-2 to TRBJ1-2; D is possibly TRBD1 (5 bases). Germline CDR1 reads SGHTA; CDR2 reads FQGNSA. V was pared by 1 base and J by 8 bases, with 11 bases between. This CDR3 has 13 amino acids. The CDR3 DNA sequence: TGTGCCAGCAGCTTAGATTTGACAGTCGGCTACACCTTC. As protein: CASSLDLTVGYTF.

V is TRBV6-1 and J is TRBJ1-2; 7 bases map to TRBD1. The CDR3 spans 12 residues. Unmatched junction bases numbered 3, after V lost 7 bases and J lost 4 bases. The germline CDR1 and CDR2 sequences are MNHNS and SASEGT. Here the CDR3 DNA reads TGTGCCAGCAACAGACAGGGCTATGGCTACACCTTC. It translates to CASNRQGYGYTF.

This clonotype was observed once. The chain employs TRBV7-9 and TRBJ1-2; D perhaps matches TRBD1 (6 bases). The ends were cut back, 5 bases at V and 4 bases at J, with 14 bases in the middle. CDR1 is SEHNR and CDR2 is FQNEAQ in the germline V gene (reference sequence). The length of the CDR3 is 14 residues. The CDR3 nucleotides read TGTGCCAGCAGCCCCCGGGACAAGCCCTATGGCTACACCTTC. Translating it yields CASSPRDKPYGYTF.

The gene calls are TRBV27 and TRBJ2-1; D ambiguous. The CDR3 consists of 14 residues. Germline V gene lookup returns CDR1 MNHEY and CDR2 SMNVEV (reference sequence). V dropped 6 bases and J dropped 2 bases, with 11 bases sitting between them. The CDR3 nucleotides read TGTGCCAGCAGCAGGCTTTCCCCCTACAATGAGCAGTTCTTC. Protein: CASSRLSPYNEQFF.

The chain combines TRBV20-1 with TRBJ1-5; D unclear. The germline gives CDR1 DFQATT, CDR2 SNEGSKA (reference sequence). The CDR3 length is 13 residues. With 2 bases removed from V and 2 bases from J, the gap between germline ends came to 7 bases. The CDR3 here is CSARKAGNQPQHF. As DNA, the CDR3 is TGCAGTGCTAGAAAGGCAGGCAATCAGCCCCAGCATTTT.

The chain links TRBV7-6 to TRBJ2-5; TRBD2 aligns across 8 bases. The CDR3 covers 17 residues. CDR1 is SGHVS, CDR2 FNYEAQ, per germline. The V and J ends lost 2 bases and 1 base, in that order; junction bases with no gene match: 9. The chain's CDR3 is CASSLLTSGYSQETQYF. CDR3 nucleotide sequence: TGTGCCAGCAGCTTATTAACTAGCGGATATTCCCAAGAGACCCAGTACTTC. The full variable domain, rest sourced from reference TRBV7-6 and TRBJ2-5, is GAGVSQSPRYKVTKRGQDVALRCDPISGHVSLYWYRQALGQGPEFLTYFNYEAQQDKSGLPNDRFSAERPEGSISTLTIQRTEQRDSAMYRCASSLLTSGYSQETQYFGPGTRLLVL.

The chain is built from TRBV6-2 or TRBV6-3 and TRBJ1-5, with no clear D. Looked up from germline, CDR1 is MNHEY and CDR2 is SVGEGT. The CDR3 spans 13 residues. The V end lost 2 bases, the J end lost 6 bases, and 8 bases lay between the germline ends. Here the CDR3 DNA reads TGTGCCAGCAGTTACCCAGGCGGTCAGCCCCAGCATTTT. This sequence encodes CASSYPGGQPQHF.